This T cell receptor (beta chain) was documented in a study of CD8 T cells in ankylosing spondylitis. Findings and limits, study-wide: There was reportedly significant enrichment of clones that were disease-linked in matched ankylosing spondylitis synovial fluid. Past studies reported some motif variants in reactive arthritis synovial fluid and blood. One TCR beta motif, made up of several highly homologous variants, appeared characteristic of ankylosing spondylitis blood. Disease-linked clones proved CD8+ and comparatively uncommon in peripheral blood.

This clonotype was seen a handful of times. Its antigen remains unidentified. The authors made TCR beta libraries by quantitative 5'-RACE with molecular barcodes. TCRdb analysed the 5' RACE reads with MiXCR anew, one entry per CDR3 protein. The sample carries 670,000 or so distinct CDR3 sequences, over 15% recorded once. CDR1 SGDLS and CDR2 YYNGEE come from the germline V gene. There are 14 residues in the CDR3. Unmatched junction bases numbered 4, after V lost 3 bases and J lost 3 bases. Source material: blood, either unsorted or a sorted T cell fraction (not recorded which). The TCR originated in a male donor with ankylosing spondylitis. The rearrangement links TRBV9 to TRBJ2-7; 9 bases map to TRBD1. The CDR3 sequence is CASSGGTGNYEQYF. In DNA form, the CDR3 reads TGTGCCAGCAGCGGAGGGACAGGGAACTACGAGCAGTACTTC.